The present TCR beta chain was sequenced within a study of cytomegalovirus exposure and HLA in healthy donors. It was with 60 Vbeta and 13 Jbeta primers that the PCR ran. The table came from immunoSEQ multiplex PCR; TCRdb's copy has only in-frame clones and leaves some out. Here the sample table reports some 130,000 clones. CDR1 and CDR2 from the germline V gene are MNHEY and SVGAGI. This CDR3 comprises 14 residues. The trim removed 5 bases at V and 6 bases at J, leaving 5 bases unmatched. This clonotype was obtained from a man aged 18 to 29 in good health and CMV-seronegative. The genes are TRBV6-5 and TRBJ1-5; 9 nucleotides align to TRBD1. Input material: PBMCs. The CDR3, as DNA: TGTGCCAGCAGTAGGGACAGGGATAGTCAGCCCCAGCATTTT. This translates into CASSRDRDSQPQHF.